The next 20 T cell receptor beta chains were all read from a single sample in a study of CD8+ T cells in alopecia areata. Extracted RNA was reverse transcribed into cDNA, the sequencing template. The method was immunoSEQ multiplex PCR; TCRdb's version includes in-frame clones alone and lacks a portion of them. Of around 60,000 clones detected, 44% appear once; the ten largest clones hold roughly 51%. Sequencing was done on a sample of NKG2D-low CD8+ T cells sorted from blood. Receptors originate from a human donor with alopecia areata.

This clone has only a few counts. V usage is TRBV7-3 and J usage is TRBJ1-1; 8 positions agree with TRBD1. With 2 bases clipped from V and 3 bases from J, the junction kept 5 bases outside the gene matches. The CDR3 has 15 amino acids. Germline CDR1 reads SGHTA; CDR2 reads FQGTGA. The CDR3 DNA reads as TGTGCCAGCAGCTTAGATGCAGGGGGCTACACTGAAGCTTTCTTT. Amino acids: CASSLDAGGYTEAFF.

The chain recombines TRBV30 with TRBJ2-7; TRBD2 agrees at 13 bases. V lost 4 bases to trimming and J lost 5 bases; unmatched junction nucleotides: 5. This CDR3 comprises 14 residues. Per the germline V gene, CDR1 is GTSNPN and CDR2 is SVGIG (reference sequence). The CDR3 DNA sequence: TGTGCCTGGAACTACGGGACTAGCGGGAACGAGCAGTACTTC. It specifies CAWNYGTSGNEQYF.

This chain uses TRBV5-6 with TRBJ2-7; D is perhaps TRBD1 (6 bases). V lost 4 bases to trimming and J lost 0 bases, with 17 bases between them. The CDR3 length is 16 residues. The V gene's germline CDR1 is SGHDT and CDR2 YYEEEE. CDR3 sequence (DNA): TGTGCCAGCAGCCCGGGTCGCGACAGGAGCTCCTACGAGCAGTACTTC. Amino acids: CASSPGRDRSSYEQYF.

The rearrangement joins TRBV4-3 to TRBJ1-6; 7 bases line up with TRBD1. In germline, CDR1 is LGHNA, CDR2 YSLEER. The CDR3 extends over 17 amino acids. Trimming took 0 bases from V and 0 from J; bases not matched to a gene: 2. DNA of the CDR3: TGCGCCAGCAGCCAAGATTGGGACAGCTCCTATAATTCACCCCTCCACTTT. This translates into CASSQDWDSSYNSPLHF.

The chain combines TRBV23-1 with TRBJ2-3, with a tentative D call TRBD2 (7 bases). TRBV23-1 is classed as an ORF, of uncertain function. The CDR3 totals 15 residues. The V end lost 9 bases, the J end lost 6 bases, and 22 bases lay between the germline ends. The CDR3 DNA follows: TGCGCCAGTAACAACGGAGGCGGGGGCAACGATACGCAGTATTTT. Amino acid sequence: CASNNGGGGNDTQYF.

The V call is TRBV9, the J call TRBJ1-1, with TRBD1 as a possible D gene (5 bases). Trimming removed 3 bases from V and 6 bases from J, with 12 bases in between. Germline V gene data show CDR1 as SGDLS and CDR2 as YYNGEE. This CDR3 spans 13 amino acids. The DNA for the CDR3 is TGTGCCAGCAGCGCATGGGGGGGTGCTGAAGCTTTCTTT. It yields the protein CASSAWGGAEAFF.

The chain has TRBV30 and TRBJ1-5, with TRBD1 matching 7 bases. Germline assignment: CDR1 GTSNPN and CDR2 SVGIG (reference sequence). The CDR3 has 15 amino acids. V shed 3 bases, J shed 0 bases, and the junction held 5 bases outside the gene matches. The CDR3 spells CAWSFGQVSNQPQHF. Written as DNA, the CDR3 is TGTGCCTGGAGCTTTGGACAGGTTAGCAATCAGCCCCAGCATTTT.

There are a few counts of this clone. The J gene is TRBJ2-5, the V gene TRBV11-2; 11 bases map to TRBD1. The CDR3 length is 16 residues. In germline, CDR1 is SGHAT, CDR2 FQNNGV. J gave up 3 bases and V 4 bases, and 7 bases lay outside the gene matches. CDR3 sequence: CASSSRDRGSKETQYF. CDR3 bases: TGTGCCAGCAGCTCCCGGGACAGGGGGTCGAAAGAGACCCAGTACTTC.

CDR3 coding DNA: TGTGCCAGCAGCTCAACCACAGGGTTCACAGATACGCAGTATTTT. Translated: CASSSTTGFTDTQYF. The chain employs TRBV7-2 and TRBJ2-3; tentative D call: TRBD1 (6 bases). V was shortened by 4 bases and J by 2 bases, with 13 bases between the two germline ends. This CDR3 has 15 amino acids. The germline CDR1 and CDR2 sequences are SGHTA and FQGNSA.

This clone is a singleton in its sample. The gene calls are TRBV27 and TRBJ2-1, with a weak D call TRBD1 (7 bases). Germline V gives CDR1 MNHEY, CDR2 SMNVEV (reference sequence). The CDR3 sequence is 17 residues long. V lost 5 bases, J lost 0 bases, and 17 bases lay in between. This CDR3 is CASSPAQGGLSYNEQFF. CDR3 nucleotide sequence: TGTGCCAGCAGTCCTGCCCAGGGGGGTCTCTCCTACAATGAGCAGTTCTTC.

The table lists this clone with a few counts. The CDR3 nucleotides are TGTGCCAGCAGACCCGGGTCCGTGGGCACTGAAGCTTTCTTT. Translating gives CASRPGSVGTEAFF. The chain recombines TRBV28 with TRBJ1-1, with D unclear. Trimming took off 6 bases at V and 4 bases at J, with 15 bases between the two ends. CDR1 and CDR2 from the germline V gene are MDHEN and SYDVKM. This CDR3 comprises 14 residues. The variable domain in full, with the rest retrieved from reference TRBV28 and TRBJ1-1, is DVKVTQSSRYLVKRTGEKVFLECVQDMDHENMFWYRQDPGLGLRLIYFSYDVKMKEKGDIPEGYSVSREKKERFSLILESASTNQTSMYLCASRPGSVGTEAFFGQGTRLTVV.

The chain has TRBV30 and TRBJ2-5, with D maybe TRBD1 (5 bases). V gave up 2 bases and J gave up 4 bases, with 14 bases separating them. The CDR3 is made up of 14 amino acids. From germline, CDR1 is GTSNPN and CDR2 SVGIG (reference sequence). CDR3 loop: CAWSQAQGLETQYF. The CDR3 bases are TGTGCCTGGAGTCAGGCGCAGGGCCTAGAGACCCAGTACTTC.

This chain joins TRBV5-1 and TRBJ2-1; D ambiguous. CDR3 length equals 12 residues. V gave up 5 bases and J gave up 10 bases, with 13 bases separating them. Germline V gene data show CDR1 as SGHRS and CDR2 as YFSETQ. CDR3 sequence: CASSWNELEQFF. The CDR3 DNA follows: TGCGCCAGCAGTTGGAATGAGTTGGAGCAGTTCTTC.

CDR3 in amino acids: CASSFGTELEETQYF. CDR3 nucleotide sequence: TGCGCCAGCAGCTTCGGGACAGAGCTCGAAGAGACCCAGTACTTC. The chain carries TRBV5-1 and TRBJ2-5, with 7 nucleotides matching TRBD1. Trimming removed 2 bases from V and 3 bases from J; junction bases left unmatched: 7. Looked up from germline, CDR1 is SGHRS and CDR2 is YFSETQ. This CDR3 contains 15 residues.

The rearrangement joins TRBV7-9 to TRBJ2-5, with 8 bases that match TRBD1. V was pared by 5 bases and J by 2 bases, with 4 bases of the junction left unmatched. This CDR3 is 14 amino acids long. Germline V CDR1 and CDR2: SEHNR, FQNEAQ (reference sequence). CDR3 protein: CASSHDRGQETQYF. CDR3 nucleotides: TGTGCCAGCAGCCACGACAGGGGACAAGAGACCCAGTACTTC.

The rearrangement links TRBV7-9 to TRBJ1-2; possibly TRBD1 for D (5 bases). This CDR3 is built from 15 residues. V shed 1 base and J shed 5 bases, with 14 bases lying between them. Germline-derived CDR1 and CDR2 are SEHNR and FQNEAQ (reference sequence). CDR3 DNA sequence: TGTGCCAGCAGCTTAGAAGTCGGGGGGAGATATGGCTACACCTTC. Encoded protein: CASSLEVGGRYGYTF.

This clone was detected a few times. V gene TRBV7-2 combines with J gene TRBJ2-5; 12 bases fit TRBD1. Germline CDR1 reads SGHTA; CDR2 reads FQGNSA. There are 17 residues in the CDR3. After removal of 5 bases from V and 5 bases from J, the junction contained 12 bases not matched to a gene. This chain's CDR3 is CASSRGDRGLSLETQYF. The DNA for the CDR3 is TGTGCCAGCAGCCGGGGGGACAGGGGGCTGTCACTGGAGACCCAGTACTTC.

This clone was seen once. V gene TRBV7-9 combines with J gene TRBJ2-3, with D possibly matching TRBD1 (5 bases). Germline V lookup: CDR1 SEHNR, CDR2 FQNEAQ (reference sequence). This CDR3 is 14 amino acids long. V was cut by 3 bases and J by 5 bases, with 12 bases left in between. DNA of the CDR3: TGTGCCAGCAGCTTTGGGTCAAGGGGAGATACGCAGTATTTT. Translated: CASSFGSRGDTQYF.

CDR3 sequence reads: CASSLTSAGEQYF. The CDR3 region has the DNA TGTGCCAGCAGTTTAACTAGCGCGGGTGAGCAGTACTTC. This chain uses TRBV27 with TRBJ2-7; 7 bases align to TRBD2. This CDR3 is built from 13 residues. Trimming removed 2 bases from V and 7 bases from J; junction bases left unmatched: 5. Germline loops: CDR1 MNHEY, CDR2 SMNVEV (reference sequence).

The table lists this clone with a few counts. V gene TRBV29-1 combines with J gene TRBJ2-7; 8 nucleotides align to TRBD1. Per germline, CDR1 SQVTM and CDR2 ANQGSEA. CDR3 length: 13 amino acids. J lost 5 bases, V lost 1 base, and 4 bases had no gene match. This CDR3 is CSVEGQGSDEQYF. The CDR3 DNA is TGCAGCGTTGAAGGACAGGGGTCGGACGAGCAGTACTTC.